A single sample is the source of the 8 T cell receptor beta chains below, sequenced in a study of identical twins. One entry per CDR3 protein results from TCRdb running MiXCR on the 5' RACE reads. The sample has 1.5 million to 2 million distinct CDR3 sequences, about 32% seen once. Sequencing was performed on cord blood. The source is a newborn girl in good health.

This chain uses TRBV11-2 with TRBJ1-3; 11 bases align to TRBD1. V shed 1 base and J 2 bases; nucleotides not matched to a gene: 16. The CDR3 length is 21 residues. Germline V lookup: CDR1 SGHAT, CDR2 FQNNGV. This CDR3 is CASSLVSTGTGGNWAGNTIYF. In DNA form, the CDR3 reads TGTGCCAGCAGCTTAGTCTCAACCGGGACAGGGGGAAATTGGGCTGGAAACACCATATATTTT.

The chain combines TRBV7-9 with TRBJ2-1; 7 bases are a match to TRBD2. The V and J ends lost 5 bases and 6 bases, in that order; junction bases with no gene match: 13. This CDR3 spans 16 amino acids. CDR1 is SEHNR, CDR2 FQNEAQ, per germline (reference sequence). CDR3 in DNA: TGTGCCAGCAGCCCACCGGGCGGCGGGAGCTCCAATGAGCAGTTCTTC. It encodes CASSPPGGGSSNEQFF.

The sample holds one count of this clonotype. The genes are TRBV5-1 and TRBJ1-1, with 7 nucleotides matching TRBD1. CDR3 length: 16 residues. V dropped 0 bases and J dropped 4; count of bases not matched to a gene: 9. Looked up from germline, CDR1 is SGHRS and CDR2 is YFSETQ. CDR3 DNA sequence: TGCGCCAGCAGCTTGGCGGCAAGGGGGCTAGGCACTGAAGCTTTCTTT. This encodes CASSLAARGLGTEAFF.

This rearrangement joins TRBV28 to TRBJ1-4; D is perhaps TRBD1 (5 bases). Germline V gene lookup returns CDR1 MDHEN and CDR2 SYDVKM. V was cut by 6 bases and J by 5 bases, with 16 bases left in between. The CDR3 has 15 amino acids. CDR3 coding DNA: TGTGCCAGCAGGACCGGGGCAGGCTACAATGAAAAACTGTTTTTT. Its protein product is CASRTGAGYNEKLFF.

The sample holds a few counts of this clonotype. The chain joins TRBV5-1 to TRBJ2-3, with TRBD2 identical over 8 bases. V shed 7 bases and J 4 bases; nucleotides not matched to a gene: 8. This CDR3 contains 14 residues. The germline V gene encodes CDR1 SGHRS and CDR2 YFSETQ. CDR3 sequence: CASGTGGASDTQYF. CDR3 coding DNA: TGCGCCAGCGGTACGGGAGGGGCCTCAGATACGCAGTATTTT.

This clonotype turned up a few times. The chain uses TRBV27 and TRBJ2-4; D call uncertain. The CDR3 is made up of 13 amino acids. Germline V gene lookup returns CDR1 MNHEY and CDR2 SMNVEV (reference sequence). Trimming left V 9 bases short and J 0 bases short, with 9 bases between. In DNA form, the CDR3 reads TGTGCCAGTAAACAATCAGCCAAAAACATTCAGTACTTC. It encodes CASKQSAKNIQYF.

This chain uses TRBV5-1 with TRBJ2-3; 8 nucleotides match TRBD1. CDR1 SGHRS and CDR2 YFSETQ come from the germline V gene. J lost 6 bases, V lost 1 base, and 13 bases had no gene match. The CDR3 sequence is 17 residues long. CDR3 nucleotide sequence: TGCGCCAGCAGCTTGATGCGGGCAGGGGGCAAGAGGGATACGCAGTATTTT. It yields the protein CASSLMRAGGKRDTQYF.

This clonotype has just a few counts. The genes are TRBV29-1 and TRBJ1-5, with 9 bases aligning to TRBD1. The ends lost 1 base at V and 2 bases at J; junction bases unmatched: 6. The length of the CDR3 is 16 residues. Looked up from germline, CDR1 is SQVTM and CDR2 is ANQGSEA. The CDR3 DNA reads TGCAGCGTTGAAGGGGGACAGGGTGCGGGCAATCAGCCCCAGCATTTT. Its translation is CSVEGGQGAGNQPQHF.